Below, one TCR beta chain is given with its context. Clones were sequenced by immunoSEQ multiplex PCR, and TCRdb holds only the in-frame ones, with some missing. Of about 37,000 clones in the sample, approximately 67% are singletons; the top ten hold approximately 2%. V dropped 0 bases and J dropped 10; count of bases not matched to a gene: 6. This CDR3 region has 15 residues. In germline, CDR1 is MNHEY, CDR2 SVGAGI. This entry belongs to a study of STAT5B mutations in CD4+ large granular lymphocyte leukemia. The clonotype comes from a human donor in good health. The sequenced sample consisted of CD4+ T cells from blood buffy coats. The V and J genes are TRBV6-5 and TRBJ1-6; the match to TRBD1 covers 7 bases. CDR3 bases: TGTGCCAGCAGTTACTCGAACAGGGGAGTATCACCCCTCCACTTT. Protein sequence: CASSYSNRGVSPLHF.